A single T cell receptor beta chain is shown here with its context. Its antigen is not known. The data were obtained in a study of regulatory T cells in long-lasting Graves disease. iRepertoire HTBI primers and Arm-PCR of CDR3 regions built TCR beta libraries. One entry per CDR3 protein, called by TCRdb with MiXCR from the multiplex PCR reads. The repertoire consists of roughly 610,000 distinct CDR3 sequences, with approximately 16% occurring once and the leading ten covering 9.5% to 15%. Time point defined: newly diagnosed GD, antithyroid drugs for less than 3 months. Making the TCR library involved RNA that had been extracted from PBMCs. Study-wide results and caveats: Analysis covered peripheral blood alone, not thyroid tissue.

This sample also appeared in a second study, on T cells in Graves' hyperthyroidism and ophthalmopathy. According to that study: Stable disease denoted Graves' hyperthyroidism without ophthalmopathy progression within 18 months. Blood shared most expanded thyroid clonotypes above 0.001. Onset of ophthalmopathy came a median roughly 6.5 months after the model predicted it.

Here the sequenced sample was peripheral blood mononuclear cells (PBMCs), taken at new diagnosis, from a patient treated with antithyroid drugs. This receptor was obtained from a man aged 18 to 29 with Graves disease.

The CDR3: CASSLTGVQRYGYTF. The CDR3 coding sequence is TGTGCCAGCAGTTTAACAGGCGTCCAACGCTATGGCTACACCTTC. This sequence joins TRBV27 and TRBJ1-2, with a possible D match to TRBD1 (5 bases). The V gene lost 2 bases and the J gene lost 4 bases, with 14 bases spanning the gap. The CDR3 is 15 residues long. The germline V gene encodes CDR1 MNHEY and CDR2 SMNVEV (reference sequence).